This TCR beta chain was sequenced during a study of cytomegalovirus exposure and HLA in healthy donors. On the study more broadly: As released early, the data held approximately 80 million unique TCRs from HLA-typed donors. Regarding the study as a whole: As confirmed in vitro, three CMV-associated chains were specific for CMV antigens.

With regard to this clone: The antigen remains unidentified.

The PCR contained 60 Vbeta and 13 Jbeta primers. The data were produced by immunoSEQ multiplex PCR, yet TCRdb's version contains in-frame clones alone and is incomplete. The sample includes over 200,000 clones, around 89% of them seen just once. V gave up 5 bases and J gave up 3 bases; unmatched junction bases: 11. The CDR3 sequence is 16 residues long. CDR1 is SGHTA and CDR2 is FQGNSA in the germline V gene. J is TRBJ1-2 and V is TRBV7-2; 8 bases line up with TRBD1. The sequence was collected from a woman under 30 in good health and CMV-seronegative. Sequenced input: PBMCs. The chain's CDR3 is CASSPNGQGLDYGYTF. As DNA, the CDR3 is TGTGCCAGCAGCCCTAACGGACAGGGATTGGACTATGGCTACACCTTC.